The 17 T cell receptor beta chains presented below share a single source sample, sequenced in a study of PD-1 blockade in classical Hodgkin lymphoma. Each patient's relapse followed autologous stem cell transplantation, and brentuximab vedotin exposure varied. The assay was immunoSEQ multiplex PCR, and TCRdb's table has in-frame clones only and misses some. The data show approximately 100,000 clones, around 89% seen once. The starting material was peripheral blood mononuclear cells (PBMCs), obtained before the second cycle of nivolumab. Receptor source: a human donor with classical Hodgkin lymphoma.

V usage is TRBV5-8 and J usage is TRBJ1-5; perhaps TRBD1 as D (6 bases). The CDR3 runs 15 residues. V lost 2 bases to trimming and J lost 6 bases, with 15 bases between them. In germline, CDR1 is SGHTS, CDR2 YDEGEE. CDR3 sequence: CASSFQTRGSQPQHF. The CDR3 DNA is TGTGCCAGCAGCTTTCAAACGAGGGGGAGTCAGCCCCAGCATTTT.

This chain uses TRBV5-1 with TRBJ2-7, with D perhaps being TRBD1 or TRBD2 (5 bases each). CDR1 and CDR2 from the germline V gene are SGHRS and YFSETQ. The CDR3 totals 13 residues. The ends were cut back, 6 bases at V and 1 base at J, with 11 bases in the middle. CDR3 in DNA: TGCGCCAGCACCGGGACGGGGTCCTACGAGCAGTACTTC. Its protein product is CASTGTGSYEQYF.

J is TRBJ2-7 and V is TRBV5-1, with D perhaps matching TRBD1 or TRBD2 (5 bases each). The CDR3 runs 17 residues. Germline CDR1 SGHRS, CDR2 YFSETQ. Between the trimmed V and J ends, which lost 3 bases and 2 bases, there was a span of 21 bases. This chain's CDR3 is CASSSNPPGPLTYEQYF. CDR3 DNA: TGCGCCAGCAGCTCCAACCCCCCGGGACCGCTGACCTACGAGCAGTACTTC.

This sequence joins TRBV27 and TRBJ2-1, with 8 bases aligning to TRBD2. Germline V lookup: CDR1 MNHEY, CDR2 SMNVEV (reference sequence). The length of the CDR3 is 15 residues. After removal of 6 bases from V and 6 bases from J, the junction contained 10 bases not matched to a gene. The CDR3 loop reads CASSSRGGASNEQFF. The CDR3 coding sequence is TGTGCCAGCAGCTCTCGGGGGGGGGCGAGCAATGAGCAGTTCTTC.

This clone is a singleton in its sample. Written as DNA, the CDR3 is TGTGCCAGCAGTAAAGGACCGTCGAACAATCAGCCCCAGCATTTT. This gives the protein CASSKGPSNNQPQHF. The V gene is TRBV5-6, the J gene TRBJ1-5; D remains ambiguous. Trimming stripped 5 bases from V and 3 bases from J, with 15 bases between. This CDR3 is 15 amino acids long. Germline CDR1 is SGHDT and CDR2 is YYEEEE. Full variable domain (outside the CDR3, taken from reference TRBV5-6 and TRBJ1-5): DAGVTQSPTHLIKTRGQQVTLRCSPKSGHDTVSWYQQALGQGPQFIFQYYEEEERQRGNFPDRFSGHQFPNYSSELNVNALLLGDSALYLCASSKGPSNNQPQHFGDGTRLSIL.

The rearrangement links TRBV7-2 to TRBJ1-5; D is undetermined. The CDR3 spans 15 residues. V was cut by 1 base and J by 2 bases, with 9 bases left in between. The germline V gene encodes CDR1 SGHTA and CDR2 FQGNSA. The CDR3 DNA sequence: TGTGCCAGCAGCTTAGACGGCTGGGGCAATCAGCCCCAGCATTTT. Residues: CASSLDGWGNQPQHF. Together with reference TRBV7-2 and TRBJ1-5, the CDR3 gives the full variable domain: GAGVSQSPSNKVTEKGKDVELRCDPISGHTALYWYRQSLGQGLEFLIYFQGNSAPDKSGLPSDRFSAERTGGSVSTLTIQRTQQEDSAVYLCASSLDGWGNQPQHFGDGTRLSIL.

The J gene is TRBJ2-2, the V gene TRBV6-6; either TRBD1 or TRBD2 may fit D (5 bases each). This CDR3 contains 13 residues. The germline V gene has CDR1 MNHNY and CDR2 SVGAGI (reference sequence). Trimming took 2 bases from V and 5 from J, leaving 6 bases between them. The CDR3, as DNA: TGTGCCAGCAGTTACGGGGGTACCGGGGAGCTGTTTTTT. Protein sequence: CASSYGGTGELFF.

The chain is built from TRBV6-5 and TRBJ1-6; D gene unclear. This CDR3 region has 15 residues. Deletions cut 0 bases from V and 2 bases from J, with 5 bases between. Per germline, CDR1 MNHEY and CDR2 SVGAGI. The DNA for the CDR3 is TGTGCCAGCAGTTACTCGGGGACCTATAATTCACCCCTCCACTTT. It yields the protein CASSYSGTYNSPLHF.

The CDR3: CASSLSGESYNEQFF. In DNA form, the CDR3 reads TGTGCCAGCTCACTTAGCGGGGAGTCCTACAATGAGCAGTTCTTC. The chain combines TRBV18 with TRBJ2-1, with 8 positions matching TRBD2. J gave up 1 base and V 4 bases, and 3 bases lay outside the gene matches. The CDR3 totals 15 residues. The germline V gene encodes CDR1 KGHSH and CDR2 LQKENI.

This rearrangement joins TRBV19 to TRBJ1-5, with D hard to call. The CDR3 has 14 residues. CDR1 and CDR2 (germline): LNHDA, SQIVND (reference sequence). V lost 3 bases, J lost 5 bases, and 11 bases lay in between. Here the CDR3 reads CASSIGPPYQPQHF. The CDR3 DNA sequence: TGTGCCAGTAGTATTGGGCCCCCTTATCAGCCCCAGCATTTT.

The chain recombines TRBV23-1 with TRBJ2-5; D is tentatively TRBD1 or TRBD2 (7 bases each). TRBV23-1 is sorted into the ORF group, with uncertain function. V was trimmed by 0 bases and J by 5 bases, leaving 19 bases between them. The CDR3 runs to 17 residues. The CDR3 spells CASSQSMEQGRGETQYF. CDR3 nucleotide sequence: TGCGCCAGCAGTCAATCAATGGAACAGGGGCGGGGGGAGACCCAGTACTTC.

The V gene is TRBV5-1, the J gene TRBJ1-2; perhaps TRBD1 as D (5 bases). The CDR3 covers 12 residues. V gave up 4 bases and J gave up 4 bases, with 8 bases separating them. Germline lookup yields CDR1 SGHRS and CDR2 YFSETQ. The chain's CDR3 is CASSQDIYGYTF. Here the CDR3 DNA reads TGCGCCAGCAGCCAGGACATCTATGGCTACACCTTC.

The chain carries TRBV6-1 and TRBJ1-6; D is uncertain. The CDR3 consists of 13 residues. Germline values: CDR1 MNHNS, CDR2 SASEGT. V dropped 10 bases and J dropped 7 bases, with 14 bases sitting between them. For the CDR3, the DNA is TGTGCCACTAAAGTTCGCGAGAATTCACCCCTCCACTTT. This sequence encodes CATKVRENSPLHF.

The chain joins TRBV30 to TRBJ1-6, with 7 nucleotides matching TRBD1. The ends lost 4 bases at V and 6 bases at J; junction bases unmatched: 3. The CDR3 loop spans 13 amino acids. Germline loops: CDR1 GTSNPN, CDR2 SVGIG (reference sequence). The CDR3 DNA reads TGTGCCTGGATGGGACAGCCTAATTCACCCCTCCACTTT. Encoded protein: CAWMGQPNSPLHF.

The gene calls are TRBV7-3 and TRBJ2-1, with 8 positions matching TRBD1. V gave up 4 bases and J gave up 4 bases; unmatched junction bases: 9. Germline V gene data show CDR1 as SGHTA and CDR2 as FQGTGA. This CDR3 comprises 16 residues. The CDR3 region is CASSSNGQGFYNEQFF. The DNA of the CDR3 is TGTGCCAGCAGCTCCAATGGACAGGGATTTTACAATGAGCAGTTCTTC.

The CDR3 DNA sequence: TGTGCCAGCAGCCCCGGAGGGCCCCTCCACTTT. It yields the protein CASSPGGPLHF. The V and J genes are TRBV7-9 and TRBJ1-6; D gene uncertain. Per the germline V gene, CDR1 is SEHNR and CDR2 is FQNEAQ (reference sequence). This CDR3 is 11 amino acids long. Trimming cost V 5 bases and J 13 bases, with 9 bases left between them.

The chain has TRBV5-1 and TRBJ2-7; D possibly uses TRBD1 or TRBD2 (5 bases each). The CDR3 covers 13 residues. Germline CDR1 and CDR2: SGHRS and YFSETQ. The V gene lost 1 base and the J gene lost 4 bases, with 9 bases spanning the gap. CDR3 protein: CASSLRGLYEQYF. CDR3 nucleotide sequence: TGCGCCAGCAGCTTGCGGGGCCTGTACGAGCAGTACTTC.